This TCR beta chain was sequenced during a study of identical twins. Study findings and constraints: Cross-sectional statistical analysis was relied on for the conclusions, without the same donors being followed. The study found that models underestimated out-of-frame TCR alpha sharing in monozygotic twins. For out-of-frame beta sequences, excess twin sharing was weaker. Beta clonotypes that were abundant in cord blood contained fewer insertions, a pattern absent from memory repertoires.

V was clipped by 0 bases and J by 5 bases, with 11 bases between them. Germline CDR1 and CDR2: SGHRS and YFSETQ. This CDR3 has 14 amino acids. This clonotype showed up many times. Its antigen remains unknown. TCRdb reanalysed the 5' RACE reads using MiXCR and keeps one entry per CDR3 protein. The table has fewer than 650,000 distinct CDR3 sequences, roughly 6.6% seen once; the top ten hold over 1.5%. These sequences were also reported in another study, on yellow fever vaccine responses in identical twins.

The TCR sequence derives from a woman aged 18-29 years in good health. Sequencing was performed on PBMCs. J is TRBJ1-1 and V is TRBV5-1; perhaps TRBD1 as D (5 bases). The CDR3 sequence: CASSLVAGATEAFF. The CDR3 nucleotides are TGCGCCAGCAGCTTGGTAGCCGGGGCAACTGAAGCTTTCTTT.